The 22 T cell receptor beta chains below come from one sample, sequenced in a study of blood T cell repertoires in COVID-19. This table comes from immunoSEQ multiplex PCR, and its TCRdb copy is limited to in-frame clones, with some not included. The sample shows 55,000 to 65,000 clones, approximately 80% of them seen only once. Sequenced material: peripheral blood. These receptors were taken from a human donor in a cohort sampled during active COVID-19.

The chain is built from TRBV9 and TRBJ2-2, with 7 nucleotides matching TRBD1. The trim removed 4 bases at V and 1 base at J, leaving 4 bases unmatched. Germline CDR1 is SGDLS and CDR2 is YYNGEE. The CDR3 spans 15 residues. In nucleotides, the CDR3 is TGTGCCAGCAGCCCCCGACAGGGGAACACCGGGGAGCTGTTTTTT. It codes for CASSPRQGNTGELFF. Complete variable domain (other parts from reference TRBV9 and TRBJ2-2): DSGVTQTPKHLITATGQRVTLRCSPRSGDLSVYWYQQSLDQGLQFLIQYYNGEERAKGNILERFSAQQFPDLHSELNLSSLELGDSALYFCASSPRQGNTGELFFGEGSRLTVL.

The chain joins TRBV3-1 (or the pseudogene TRBV3-2) to TRBJ2-2; D might be TRBD2 (6 bases). This CDR3 region has 15 residues. The germline V gene has CDR1 LGHDT and CDR2 YNNKEL (reference sequence). Trimming stripped 1 base from V and 8 bases from J, with 14 bases between. The CDR3 sequence: CASSQVLGGAGELFF. The CDR3 nucleotides read TGTGCCAGCAGCCAAGTTCTCGGGGGAGCTGGGGAGCTGTTTTTT.

V is TRBV5-1 and J is TRBJ2-3, with D hard to call. Deletions cut 4 bases from V and 0 bases from J, with 9 bases between. Germline lookup yields CDR1 SGHRS and CDR2 YFSETQ. The CDR3 totals 14 residues. The CDR3 loop is CASSMGTSTDTQYF. In DNA, the CDR3 is TGCGCCAGCAGCATGGGAACTAGCACAGATACGCAGTATTTT.

The chain employs TRBV6-5 and TRBJ2-7; tentative D call: TRBD2 (6 bases). V gave up 5 bases and J gave up 5 bases, with 13 bases separating them. CDR1 is MNHEY, CDR2 SVGAGI, per germline. This CDR3 has 13 amino acids. The CDR3 DNA is TGTGCCAGCAGTACCCGGGGGACGCACGAGCAGTACTTC. Translation gives CASSTRGTHEQYF.

This chain links TRBV9 with TRBJ2-7; 15 bases are shared with TRBD2. The CDR3 has 15 residues. Germline CDR1 is SGDLS and CDR2 is YYNGEE. After removal of 3 bases from V and 6 bases from J, the junction contained 4 bases not matched to a gene. The CDR3 is CASSEGLAGGGEQYF. DNA for the CDR3: TGTGCCAGCAGCGAGGGACTAGCGGGGGGTGGCGAGCAGTACTTC.

The chain employs TRBV11-3 and TRBJ2-7; 11 bases match TRBD1. Per the germline V gene, CDR1 is SGHNT and CDR2 is YENEEA. V dropped 1 base and J dropped 3; count of bases not matched to a gene: 2. This CDR3 is built from 15 residues. CDR3 region: CASSLGTGGLYEQYF. The DNA of the CDR3 is TGTGCCAGCAGCTTAGGGACAGGGGGCCTCTACGAGCAGTACTTC. Variable domain in full (rest from reference TRBV11-3 and TRBJ2-7): EAGVVQSPRYKIIEKKQPVAFWCNPISGHNTLYWYLQNLGQGPELLIRYENEEAVDDSQLPKDRFSAERLKGVDSTLKIQPAELGDSAVYLCASSLGTGGLYEQYFGPGTRLTVT.

This clone has just a few counts. The chain combines TRBV6-2 or TRBV6-3 with TRBJ1-1; D gene uncertain. This CDR3 is built from 14 residues. Germline V lookup: CDR1 MNHEY, CDR2 SVGEGT. The V end lost 2 bases, the J end lost 7 bases, and 14 bases lay between the germline ends. CDR3 nucleotides: TGTGCCAGCAGTTACGAGCGGGCTTTGGGTGAAGCTTTCTTT. Its protein product is CASSYERALGEAFF.

The V call is TRBV7-2, the J call TRBJ1-6; tentative D call: TRBD1 (5 bases). The CDR3 is 14 residues long. The V end lost 5 bases, the J end lost 10 bases, and 15 bases lay between the germline ends. In germline, CDR1 is SGHTA, CDR2 FQGNSA. CDR3 sequence: CASSQVEGYSPLHF. CDR3 coding DNA: TGTGCCAGCAGCCAGGTGGAGGGGTACTCACCCCTCCACTTT.

This clone came up a few times. The chain employs TRBV24-1 and TRBJ2-3; 9 nucleotides match TRBD1. The CDR3 contains 16 residues. The germline V gene encodes CDR1 KGHDR and CDR2 SFDVKD. Trimming took 4 bases from V and 6 from J; bases not matched to a gene: 10. CDR3 coding DNA: TGTGCCACCAGTGACCAGGACAGGGGAGTTAGGGATACGCAGTATTTT. Its protein product is CATSDQDRGVRDTQYF.

V usage is TRBV18 and J usage is TRBJ1-1; D remains unclear. V lost 2 bases to trimming and J lost 3 bases, with 13 bases between them. The CDR3 extends over 15 amino acids. The germline gives CDR1 KGHSH, CDR2 LQKENI. In DNA, the CDR3 is TGTGCCAGCTCACCAAACTGGAATCGGGACACTGAAGCTTTCTTT. The encoded protein is CASSPNWNRDTEAFF. The entire variable domain, with the rest obtained from reference TRBV18 and TRBJ1-1, is as follows: NAGVMQNPRHLVRRRGQEARLRCSPMKGHSHVYWYRQLPEEGLKFMVYLQKENIIDESGMPKERFSAEFPKEGPSILRIQQVVRGDSAAYFCASSPNWNRDTEAFFGQGTRLTVV.

This clone was detected once. J is TRBJ2-7 and V is TRBV27; 8 nucleotides line up with TRBD1. The CDR3 contains 15 residues. The V segment lost 1 base and the J segment 3 bases; nucleotides outside the gene matches: 5. CDR1 MNHEY and CDR2 SMNVEV come from the germline V gene (reference sequence). Here the CDR3 reads CASSLWGQVGYEQYF. CDR3 in DNA: TGTGCCAGCAGTTTATGGGGACAGGTAGGCTACGAGCAGTACTTC.

V is TRBV29-1 and J is TRBJ1-1; no firm D call. V was pared by 6 bases and J by 5 bases, with 16 bases between. CDR3 size: 13 residues. The germline V gene encodes CDR1 SQVTM and CDR2 ANQGSEA. DNA of the CDR3: TGCAGCGTCGGGGAAAGAACGGCGACTGAAGCTTTCTTT. Translating it yields CSVGERTATEAFF.

The chain is built from TRBV19 and TRBJ1-2, with D unclear. This CDR3 comprises 15 residues. V shed 4 bases and J shed 0 bases, with 12 bases lying between them. Germline V gene data show CDR1 as LNHDA and CDR2 as SQIVND (reference sequence). In nucleotides, the CDR3 is TGTGCCAGTAGTACTCTGTCGGGGACTAACTATGGCTACACCTTC. Translation: CASSTLSGTNYGYTF.

The chain couples TRBV5-1 to TRBJ2-1, with 11 positions matching TRBD2. CDR1 SGHRS and CDR2 YFSETQ come from the germline V gene. Trimming at V came to 4 bases and at J to 9 bases, leaving 9 bases not matched to a gene. CDR3 length: 15 amino acids. The CDR3 sequence: CASSNRLAGLGEQFF. Written as DNA, the CDR3 is TGCGCCAGCAGCAACAGACTAGCGGGATTAGGTGAGCAGTTCTTC.

A few counts support this clone. The chain combines TRBV3-1 (or the pseudogene TRBV3-2) with TRBJ1-5; unclear D gene. CDR3 size: 13 residues. V lost 1 base and J lost 4, with 5 bases in between. The germline CDR1 and CDR2 sequences are LGHDT and YNNKEL (reference sequence). The CDR3 DNA reads TGTGCCAGCAGCCAAGCAATTAATCAGCCCCAGCATTTT. This translates into CASSQAINQPQHF.

The rearrangement links TRBV6-5 to TRBJ1-1, with 8 bases aligning to TRBD1. The CDR3 has 15 amino acids. Per germline, CDR1 MNHEY and CDR2 SVGAGI. With V trimmed by 8 bases and J by 2 bases, 10 bases remained unmatched. The CDR3 is CASSPRGQVNTEAFF. The CDR3 region has the DNA TGTGCCAGCTCCCCTAGGGGACAGGTAAACACTGAAGCTTTCTTT.

The V and J genes are TRBV7-2 and TRBJ1-2; a weak D match, TRBD1 (6 bases). The V gene lost 6 bases and the J gene lost 8 bases, with 19 bases spanning the gap. This CDR3 contains 14 residues. Germline lookup yields CDR1 SGHTA and CDR2 FQGNSA. CDR3: CASSHQTGKLGYTF. Here the CDR3 DNA reads TGTGCCAGCAGTCATCAGACAGGCAAGTTAGGCTACACCTTC.

The V and J genes are TRBV24-1 and TRBJ2-1; no clear D. The V end lost 4 bases, the J end lost 0 bases, and 9 bases lay between the germline ends. Germline V gene lookup returns CDR1 KGHDR and CDR2 SFDVKD. The length of the CDR3 is 15 residues. The CDR3: CATSDPSRSYNEQFF. In nucleotides, the CDR3 is TGTGCCACCAGTGACCCCTCGCGCTCCTACAATGAGCAGTTCTTC.

J is TRBJ1-1 and V is TRBV10-1; TRBD1 might be the D (6 bases). Trimming left V 5 bases short and J 5 bases short, with 9 bases between. This CDR3 spans 12 amino acids. Germline V lookup: CDR1 WNHNN, CDR2 SYGVQD (reference sequence). The CDR3, as DNA: TGCGCCAGCAGTCAAACAGGGACTGAAGCTTTCTTT. Protein sequence: CASSQTGTEAFF.

This sequence joins TRBV18 and TRBJ1-1; D not resolved. This CDR3 contains 12 residues. Germline-derived CDR1 and CDR2 are KGHSH and LQKENI. Trimming pared 6 bases from V and 11 bases from J, leaving 16 bases between. Here the CDR3 reads CASSLDGGRAFF. DNA of the CDR3: TGTGCCAGCTCCCTGGACGGAGGTCGGGCTTTCTTT.

The gene calls are TRBV4-1 and TRBJ1-1; 9 bases line up with TRBD1. Germline loops: CDR1 MGHRA, CDR2 YSYEKL. The V gene end was trimmed by 5 bases and the J gene end by 3 bases; junction bases not matched to a gene: 7. The CDR3 consists of 15 residues. The CDR3 coding sequence is TGCGCCAGCAGCGCCGGACAGGGGTCCGACACTGAAGCTTTCTTT. Residues: CASSAGQGSDTEAFF.

V usage is TRBV5-1 and J usage is TRBJ1-4, with D unclear. The CDR3 has 14 amino acids. The V gene's germline CDR1 is SGHRS and CDR2 YFSETQ. Trimming left V 0 bases short and J 7 bases short, with 10 bases between. CDR3 in amino acids: CASSLDPSGEKLFF. The DNA for the CDR3 is TGCGCCAGCAGCTTGGACCCGAGCGGTGAAAAACTGTTTTTT.